A single sample is the source of the 3 T cell receptor beta chains below, sequenced in a study of cytomegalovirus exposure and HLA in healthy donors. In the PCR, 60 Vbeta and 13 Jbeta primers were used. Assay: immunoSEQ multiplex PCR; the TCRdb copy retains only in-frame clones and omits some. The table lists under 150,000 clones, around three quarters of them singletons. The sample consisted of PBMCs. All receptors come from a man aged 25-40 years in good health and CMV-seronegative.

This chain joins TRBV6-5 and TRBJ2-7; TRBD1 is a possible D gene (6 bases). CDR3 length: 15 amino acids. V was clipped by 0 bases and J by 4 bases, with 13 bases between them. Germline loops: CDR1 MNHEY, CDR2 SVGAGI. The CDR3 DNA reads as TGTGCCAGCAGTTACTCAACAGGGTCAGGATACGAGCAGTACTTC. Encoded protein: CASSYSTGSGYEQYF.

The chain is built from TRBV5-1 and TRBJ2-2; D might be TRBD2 (5 bases). V was clipped by 0 bases and J by 2 bases, with 8 bases between them. Germline CDR1 is SGHRS and CDR2 is YFSETQ. This CDR3 is built from 15 residues. The CDR3 is CASSLGRINTGELFF. The DNA of the CDR3 is TGCGCCAGCAGCTTGGGGAGGATTAACACCGGGGAGCTGTTTTTT.

The V and J genes are TRBV5-6 and TRBJ2-5; D not certain. The DNA end favors TRBJ2-7, so the J call may be wrong. The CDR3 extends over 12 amino acids. Germline V CDR1 and CDR2: SGHDT, YYEEEE. CDR3 residues: CASSSGLPEQYF. In DNA, the CDR3 is TGTGCCAGCAGCTCTGGGCTCCCCGAGCAGTACTTC.